Each of the 21 T cell receptor beta chains below was sequenced from the same sample in a study of T-cell memory formation after mild COVID-19. One entry per CDR3 protein results from TCRdb running MiXCR on the 5' RACE reads. The table has around 400,000 distinct CDR3 sequences, 20% to 30% seen once. Input material: PBMCs or a T cell subset sorted from them (not recorded which). Receptor source: an adult woman who had mild COVID-19 (a few samples of this study predate the infection). Cell type and time point are not known.

The chain recombines TRBV3-1 with TRBJ1-1; D remains ambiguous. This CDR3 is 16 amino acids long. V dropped 4 bases and J dropped 4 bases, with 19 bases sitting between them. Germline lookup yields CDR1 LGHDT and CDR2 YNNKEL (reference sequence). The CDR3 protein is CASSPSVGYRGTEAFF. CDR3 bases: TGTGCCAGCAGCCCCAGTGTTGGGTATCGGGGCACTGAAGCTTTCTTT. The entire variable domain, with the rest obtained from reference TRBV3-1 and TRBJ1-1, is as follows: DTAVSQTPKYLVTQMGNDKSIKCEQNLGHDTMYWYKQDSKKFLKIMFSYNNKELIINETVPNRFSPKSPDKAHLNLHINSLELGDSAVYFCASSPSVGYRGTEAFFGQGTRLTVV.

The chain carries TRBV4-1 and TRBJ2-7; 10 nucleotides match TRBD1. CDR1 and CDR2 from the germline V gene are MGHRA and YSYEKL. V lost 3 bases and J lost 7; bases outside the gene matches: 9. The CDR3 has 15 amino acids. The CDR3 sequence is CASSHQGQGYGEQYF. The CDR3 DNA follows: TGCGCCAGCAGCCACCAGGGACAGGGGTACGGAGAGCAGTACTTC.

This clonotype has a handful of counts. This rearrangement joins TRBV7-8 to TRBJ2-1; D is undetermined. The V and J ends lost 1 base and 2 bases respectively, with 9 bases between them. Germline V gives CDR1 SGHVS, CDR2 FQNEAQ. CDR3 length: 15 residues. The CDR3 loop reads CASSLVISTYNEQFF. CDR3 coding DNA: TGTGCCAGCAGCTTAGTGATTAGCACCTACAATGAGCAGTTCTTC.

This clonotype was counted only a few times. The genes are TRBV3-1 and TRBJ1-4; D is uncertain. Germline assignment: CDR1 LGHDT and CDR2 YNNKEL (reference sequence). V gave up 3 bases and J gave up 2 bases, with 10 bases separating them. This CDR3 has 15 amino acids. CDR3 nucleotide sequence: TGTGCCAGCAGCCAGAAAGGGTCCACTAATGAAAAACTGTTTTTT. This codes for CASSQKGSTNEKLFF. Variable domain in full (rest from reference TRBV3-1 and TRBJ1-4): DTAVSQTPKYLVTQMGNDKSIKCEQNLGHDTMYWYKQDSKKFLKIMFSYNNKELIINETVPNRFSPKSPDKAHLNLHINSLELGDSAVYFCASSQKGSTNEKLFFGSGTQLSVL.

This rearrangement joins TRBV6-1 to TRBJ2-5; D is possibly TRBD2 (5 bases). The CDR3 loop spans 11 amino acids. Germline V gene sequence: CDR1 MNHNS, CDR2 SASEGT. V was trimmed by 6 bases and J by 9 bases, leaving 11 bases between them. The CDR3 here is CASRVRGAQYF. The CDR3 DNA sequence: TGTGCCAGCAGAGTCCGGGGAGCCCAGTACTTC.

This clonotype was observed many times. CDR3 in amino acids: CSGTSGSWYEQYF. The CDR3, as DNA: TGCAGTGGGACTAGCGGGAGTTGGTACGAGCAGTACTTC. V and J are TRBV20-1 and TRBJ2-7; 13 bases match TRBD2. Germline trimming cut 7 bases from V and 4 bases from J; bases unmatched to any gene: 4. Germline CDR1 reads DFQATT; CDR2 reads SNEGSKA (reference sequence). The CDR3 consists of 13 residues.

The chain carries TRBV9 and TRBJ2-7; weak D call: TRBD1 (6 bases). Germline CDR1 reads SGDLS; CDR2 reads YYNGEE. The CDR3 sequence is 15 residues long. The ends were cut back, 4 bases at V and 3 bases at J, with 17 bases in the middle. CDR3 nucleotides: TGTGCCAGCAGCCCCCGGCCAGGGGACGGCTACGAGCAGTACTTC. Amino acids: CASSPRPGDGYEQYF. The whole variable domain, filled in from reference TRBV9 and TRBJ2-7, reads DSGVTQTPKHLITATGQRVTLRCSPRSGDLSVYWYQQSLDQGLQFLIQYYNGEERAKGNILERFSAQQFPDLHSELNLSSLELGDSALYFCASSPRPGDGYEQYFGPGTRLTVT.

The V gene is TRBV20-1, the J gene TRBJ1-1, with D hard to call. This CDR3 is 15 amino acids long. Germline-derived CDR1 and CDR2 are DFQATT and SNEGSKA (reference sequence). V lost 0 bases to trimming and J lost 0 bases, with 11 bases between them. CDR3 sequence (DNA): TGCAGTGCTAGAGACCTCCAGACCCTGAACACTGAAGCTTTCTTT. This sequence encodes CSARDLQTLNTEAFF.

This clonotype has a count of ten or more. This CDR3 reads CASSYKENYEQYF. The CDR3, as DNA: TGTGCCAGCAGTTATAAGGAAAACTACGAGCAGTACTTC. V is TRBV6-2 or TRBV6-3 and J is TRBJ2-7; D is ambiguous. Germline V gene sequence: CDR1 MNHEY, CDR2 SVGEGT. V was pared by 3 bases and J by 3 bases, with 9 bases between. This CDR3 is built from 13 residues.

This clonotype was seen a few times. The rearrangement uses TRBV7-9 and TRBJ2-1; D remains ambiguous. The CDR3 contains 12 residues. V dropped 3 bases and J dropped 8 bases, with 8 bases sitting between them. The germline CDR1 and CDR2 sequences are SEHNR and FQNEAQ (reference sequence). The CDR3 sequence is CASSFLDDEQFF. The CDR3 DNA follows: TGTGCCAGCAGCTTTTTGGACGATGAGCAGTTCTTC.

The rearrangement links TRBV14 to TRBJ2-2; a possible D gene is TRBD2 (5 bases). The CDR3 contains 16 residues. V shed 7 bases and J shed 4 bases, with 19 bases lying between them. Germline lookup yields CDR1 SGHDN and CDR2 FVKESK. The CDR3 spells CASTRTVGAGTGELFF. Written as DNA, the CDR3 is TGTGCCAGCACCCGCACCGTCGGTGCGGGCACCGGGGAGCTGTTTTTT.

The CDR3 DNA is TGTGCCAGCAGCCAAGTTTCCATCTCTGGAAACACCATATATTTT. Translating gives CASSQVSISGNTIYF. The chain recombines TRBV14 with TRBJ1-3; no clear D. Per the germline V gene, CDR1 is SGHDN and CDR2 is FVKESK. The CDR3 sequence is 15 residues long. With 1 base removed from V and 0 bases from J, the gap between germline ends came to 7 bases.

This clonotype has only one observation. The CDR3 protein is CASSVAQLAGGPDTQYF. The CDR3 DNA reads as TGTGCCAGCAGCGTAGCGCAACTAGCGGGAGGGCCAGATACGCAGTATTTT. The genes are TRBV9 and TRBJ2-3; TRBD2 agrees at 13 bases. Germline V gives CDR1 SGDLS, CDR2 YYNGEE. The CDR3 is 17 amino acids. The V gene end was trimmed by 0 bases and the J gene end by 4 bases; junction bases not matched to a gene: 5. The whole variable domain, filled in from reference TRBV9 and TRBJ2-3, reads DSGVTQTPKHLITATGQRVTLRCSPRSGDLSVYWYQQSLDQGLQFLIQYYNGEERAKGNILERFSAQQFPDLHSELNLSSLELGDSALYFCASSVAQLAGGPDTQYFGPGTRLTVL.

This chain uses TRBV6-2 or TRBV6-3 with TRBJ2-1; TRBD2 matches at 10 bases. In germline, CDR1 is MNHEY, CDR2 SVGEGT. V dropped 5 bases and J dropped 6; count of bases not matched to a gene: 13. The CDR3 covers 17 residues. CDR3 loop: CASSVPSGSTAGNEQFF. Here the CDR3 DNA reads TGTGCCAGCAGTGTCCCTAGCGGGAGCACGGCAGGCAATGAGCAGTTCTTC.

This clonotype was picked up a small number of times. The V and J genes are TRBV5-5 and TRBJ2-3; TRBD1 or TRBD2 may be the D gene (5 bases each). The CDR3 is 15 residues long. Germline loops: CDR1 SGHKS, CDR2 YYEKEE (reference sequence). The V gene lost 3 bases and the J gene lost 2 bases, with 13 bases spanning the gap. The CDR3 spells CASSWDPHPTDTQYF. For the CDR3, the DNA is TGTGCCAGCAGCTGGGACCCCCACCCCACAGATACGCAGTATTTT.

This clonotype was found once. The rearrangement joins TRBV12-3 or TRBV12-4 to TRBJ2-2, with D unclear. Trimming pared 6 bases from V and 1 base from J, leaving 9 bases between. The CDR3 is 14 amino acids. The CDR3 is CASRQNRNTGELFF. The CDR3 DNA reads TGTGCCAGCAGGCAGAACAGGAACACCGGGGAGCTGTTTTTT.

This clonotype was seen a few times. The gene calls are TRBV29-1 and TRBJ1-1; D is ambiguous. Trimming cost V 6 bases and J 1 base, with 15 bases left between them. In germline, CDR1 is SQVTM, CDR2 ANQGSEA. CDR3 length: 14 amino acids. The CDR3 spells CSVQGLRPNTEAFF. CDR3 DNA sequence: TGCAGCGTCCAAGGACTCCGCCCGAACACTGAAGCTTTCTTT.

This sequence joins TRBV20-1 and TRBJ1-2; the match to TRBD1 covers 9 bases. The CDR3 runs 13 residues. CDR1 and CDR2 (germline): DFQATT, SNEGSKA (reference sequence). V shed 5 bases, J shed 4 bases, and the junction held 5 bases outside the gene matches. The CDR3 protein is CSAPDRGGYGYTF. Here the CDR3 DNA reads TGCAGTGCTCCGGACAGGGGAGGCTATGGCTACACCTTC.

This chain connects TRBV4-3 to TRBJ2-7; no firm D call. From germline, CDR1 is LGHNA and CDR2 YSLEER. The V end was cut by 1 base, the J end by 3 bases, with 10 bases between. CDR3 size: 14 residues. CDR3: CASSQGIASYEQYF. CDR3 DNA: TGCGCCAGCAGCCAAGGGATCGCCAGCTACGAGCAGTACTTC.

This clonotype showed up just a few times. J is TRBJ2-5 and V is TRBV5-6; TRBD1 matches 8 bases. Germline CDR1 SGHDT, CDR2 YYEEEE. CDR3 length: 16 amino acids. V was pared by 5 bases and J by 5 bases, with 14 bases of the junction left unmatched. Here the CDR3 reads CASRRTGREGHETQYF. The CDR3 DNA follows: TGTGCCAGCAGACGGACAGGGAGAGAGGGTCATGAGACCCAGTACTTC.

This clonotype was observed at least ten times. The chain recombines TRBV7-9 with TRBJ2-7; 10 bases line up with TRBD2. Trimming cost V 6 bases and J 4 bases; bases outside gene matches: 3. The CDR3 spans 13 residues. Germline values: CDR1 SEHNR, CDR2 FQNEAQ (reference sequence). The CDR3 DNA follows: TGTGCCAGCAGTCTAGCGGGAGTGTACGAGCAGTACTTC. Its translation: CASSLAGVYEQYF.